These 8 T cell receptor beta chains were all obtained from the same sample, sequenced in a study of blood T cell repertoires in COVID-19. Sequencing used immunoSEQ multiplex PCR; TCRdb keeps in-frame clones, though not all of them. The sample gives about 150,000 clones, around 84% of which show up once; over 2.5% is in the top ten. Sequences were obtained from peripheral blood. Source of these receptors: a human donor with acute or convalescent COVID-19. The donor label of this sample is uncertain.

V and J are TRBV24-1 and TRBJ2-3, with a weak D call TRBD1 (5 bases). V lost 3 bases, J lost 1 base, and 16 bases lay in between. Germline CDR1 is KGHDR and CDR2 is SFDVKD. CDR3 length equals 17 residues. Here the CDR3 reads CATSDPYGAKGTDTQYF. CDR3 sequence (DNA): TGTGCCACCAGTGATCCCTATGGGGCGAAAGGCACAGATACGCAGTATTTT.

This chain uses TRBV30 with TRBJ1-1; tentatively, D is TRBD1 (6 bases). CDR1 and CDR2 (germline): GTSNPN, SVGIG (reference sequence). The CDR3 consists of 12 residues. V was shortened by 2 bases and J by 4 bases, with 8 bases between the two germline ends. In DNA, the CDR3 is TGTGCCTGGAGTCTGGGGGCCACTGAAGCTTTCTTT. It encodes CAWSLGATEAFF.

This clone is a singleton in its sample. V and J are TRBV29-1 and TRBJ2-1; tentative D call: TRBD2 (6 bases). The V gene lost 0 bases and the J gene lost 2 bases, with 17 bases spanning the gap. The CDR3 consists of 17 residues. Germline CDR1 is SQVTM and CDR2 is ANQGSEA. CDR3 nucleotide sequence: TGCAGCGTTGAAGATCTAACGGGAGTAGGCGCCTACAATGAGCAGTTCTTC. It encodes CSVEDLTGVGAYNEQFF.

The V and J genes are TRBV5-6 and TRBJ1-6; 10 nucleotides match TRBD1. The junction had 5 bases not matched to a gene; V was cut back by 6 bases and J by 8 bases. Germline values: CDR1 SGHDT, CDR2 YYEEEE. This CDR3 contains 14 residues. For the CDR3, the DNA is TGTGCCAGCACGAAGGACAGGGGGTATTCACCCCTCCACTTT. This encodes CASTKDRGYSPLHF.

This clone was seen more than once but under ten times. The chain combines TRBV19 with TRBJ1-2, with D unresolved. V gave up 1 base and J gave up 1 base, with 13 bases separating them. The CDR3 extends over 16 amino acids. Germline CDR1 and CDR2: LNHDA and SQIVND (reference sequence). CDR3 region: CASSIGAKSYNYGYTF. CDR3 sequence (DNA): TGTGCCAGTAGTATAGGAGCGAAGTCTTATAACTATGGCTACACCTTC.

A few counts support this clone. V gene TRBV19 combines with J gene TRBJ1-2, with D uncertain. The germline V gene has CDR1 LNHDA and CDR2 SQIVND (reference sequence). Between the trimmed V and J ends, which lost 5 bases and 5 bases, there was a span of 6 bases. The CDR3 consists of 11 residues. The CDR3 DNA sequence: TGTGCCAGTAGTGACACGTATGGCTACACCTTC. Its protein is CASSDTYGYTF.

About this clone: Other DNA sequences in this specimen translate into the identical CDR3. The chain uses TRBV19 and TRBJ2-2, with 8 bases matching TRBD1. The V segment lost 6 bases and the J segment 2 bases; nucleotides outside the gene matches: 2. The germline V gene has CDR1 LNHDA and CDR2 SQIVND (reference sequence). The CDR3 covers 14 residues. CDR3 DNA sequence: TGTGCCAGTAGCACAGGGGGTAACACCGGGGAGCTGTTTTTT. Residues: CASSTGGNTGELFF.

This clone appeared once. The chain couples TRBV6-2 or TRBV6-3 to TRBJ1-5; D is undetermined. Germline-derived CDR1 and CDR2 are MNHEY and SVGEGT. Between the trimmed V and J ends, which lost 2 bases and 9 bases, there was a span of 8 bases. This CDR3 spans 12 amino acids. The CDR3, as DNA: TGTGCCAGCAGTTACCCCAATAGGCCCCAGCATTTT. It specifies CASSYPNRPQHF.